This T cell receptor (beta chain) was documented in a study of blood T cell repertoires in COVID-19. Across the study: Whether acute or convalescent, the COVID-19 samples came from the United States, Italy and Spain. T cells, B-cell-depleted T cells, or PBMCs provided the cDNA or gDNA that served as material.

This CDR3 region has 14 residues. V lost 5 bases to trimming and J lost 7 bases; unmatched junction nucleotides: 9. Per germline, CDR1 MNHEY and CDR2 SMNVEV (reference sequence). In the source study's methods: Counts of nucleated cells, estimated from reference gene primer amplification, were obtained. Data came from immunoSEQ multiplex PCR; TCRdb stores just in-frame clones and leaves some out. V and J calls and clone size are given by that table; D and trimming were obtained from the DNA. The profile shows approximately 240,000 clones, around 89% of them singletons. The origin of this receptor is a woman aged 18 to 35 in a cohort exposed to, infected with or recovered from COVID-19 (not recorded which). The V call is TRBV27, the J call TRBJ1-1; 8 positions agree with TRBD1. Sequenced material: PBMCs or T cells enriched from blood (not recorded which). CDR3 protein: CASSLQDREDEAFF. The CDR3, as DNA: TGTGCCAGCAGTCTTCAGGACAGGGAGGATGAAGCTTTCTTT.